This is a list of T cell receptor beta chains from one sample in a study of shared clonotypes between healthy human individuals. Profiling relied on immunoSEQ multiplex PCR, and the TCRdb table lists in-frame clones only, not all of them. The sample records hundreds of thousands of clones, less than 98% being singletons. The sample consisted of naive CD4+ T cells sorted from blood. These receptor sequences come from a woman aged 30 to 39 in good health. The CDR3 runs from the conserved cysteine through the conserved F or W. A D gene is named only where the DNA matches it firmly. Clone sizes are given selectively: once, few, many, or a class where the clone is expanded.

abundance: NA
d_gene: NA
j_gene: TRBJ2-7
v_gene: TRBV5-1
CDR3aa: CASSLGGTALREQYF
CDR3nt: TGCGCCAGCAGCCTGGGGGGGACAGCCCTTCGCGAGCAGTACTTC

abundance: NA
d_gene: NA
j_gene: TRBJ1-1
v_gene: TRBV28
CDR3aa: CASGGTLNTEAFF
CDR3nt: TGTGCCAGCGGGGGGACACTGAACACTGAAGCTTTCTTT

abundance: NA
d_gene: TRBD1
j_gene: TRBJ2-2
v_gene: TRBV7-2
CDR3aa: CASSLLGQTLTGELFF
CDR3nt: TGTGCCAGCAGCTTGTTGGGACAGACTCTAACCGGGGAGCTGTTTTTT

abundance: NA
d_gene: NA
j_gene: TRBJ1-6
v_gene: TRBV5-6
CDR3aa: CASSLEGLQGVSPLHF
CDR3nt: TGTGCCAGCAGCTTGGAGGGTTTGCAGGGAGTCTCACCCCTCCACTTT

abundance: NA
d_gene: TRBD1
j_gene: TRBJ2-1
v_gene: TRBV19
CDR3aa: CASRGAPGQGYNEQFF
CDR3nt: TGTGCCAGTAGGGGGGCCCCAGGACAGGGCTACAATGAGCAGTTCTTC

abundance: NA
d_gene: NA
j_gene: TRBJ1-5
v_gene: TRBV28
CDR3aa: CASSRRGAPGNQPQHF
CDR3nt: TGTGCCAGCAGTCGGCGGGGGGCGCCTGGCAATCAGCCCCAGCATTTT

abundance: NA
d_gene: TRBD2
j_gene: TRBJ2-3
v_gene: TRBV7-9
CDR3aa: CASSLGLAGTDTQYF
CDR3nt: TGTGCCAGCAGCTTAGGTCTAGCGGGGACAGATACGCAGTATTTT

abundance: NA
d_gene: NA
j_gene: TRBJ2-7
v_gene: TRBV28
CDR3aa: CASSFAVRSGINYEQYF
CDR3nt: TGTGCCAGCAGTTTTGCAGTTCGATCCGGGATCAACTACGAGCAGTACTTC

abundance: once
d_gene: NA
j_gene: TRBJ2-7
v_gene: TRBV11-2
CDR3aa: CASSFKAELFYEQYF
CDR3nt: TGTGCCAGCAGCTTTAAAGCGGAACTCTTCTACGAGCAGTACTTC

abundance: NA
d_gene: NA
j_gene: TRBJ2-1
v_gene: TRBV6-4
CDR3aa: CASSFSGADYNEQFF
CDR3nt: TGTGCCAGCAGTTTTTCGGGGGCCGACTACAATGAGCAGTTCTTC

abundance: NA
d_gene: TRBD1
j_gene: TRBJ1-1
v_gene: TRBV5-1
CDR3aa: CASSRDRGRTEAFF
CDR3nt: TGCGCCAGCAGCCGAGACAGGGGCCGCACTGAAGCTTTCTTT

abundance: NA
d_gene: NA
j_gene: TRBJ1-4
v_gene: TRBV15
CDR3aa: CATSRDFPNEKLFF
CDR3nt: TGTGCCACCAGCAGAGATTTCCCGAATGAAAAACTGTTTTTT

abundance: NA
d_gene: NA
j_gene: TRBJ1-1
v_gene: TRBV11-2
CDR3aa: CASSLDSPEAFF
CDR3nt: TGTGCCAGCAGCTTAGATTCGCCGGAAGCTTTCTTT

abundance: NA
d_gene: NA
j_gene: TRBJ2-7
v_gene: TRBV18
CDR3aa: CASSPLQESIYEQYF
CDR3nt: TGTGCCAGCTCACCATTACAGGAGTCCATTTACGAGCAGTACTTC

abundance: NA
d_gene: TRBD1
j_gene: TRBJ2-1
v_gene: TRBV7-2
CDR3aa: CASSLVMGQGWNEQFF
CDR3nt: TGTGCCAGCAGCTTAGTTATGGGACAGGGGTGGAATGAGCAGTTCTTC

abundance: NA
d_gene: TRBD1
j_gene: TRBJ2-7
v_gene: TRBV11-2
CDR3aa: CASSSMDRGAYEQYF
CDR3nt: TGTGCCAGCAGCTCAATGGACAGGGGAGCCTACGAGCAGTACTTC

abundance: NA
d_gene: NA
j_gene: TRBJ1-3
v_gene: TRBV19
CDR3aa: CASSASARASGNTIYF
CDR3nt: TGTGCCAGTAGTGCGTCGGCCCGCGCCTCTGGAAACACCATATATTTT

abundance: NA
d_gene: NA
j_gene: TRBJ2-7
v_gene: TRBV5-1
CDR3aa: CASSTGWGIYEQYF
CDR3nt: TGCGCCAGCAGCACCGGATGGGGGATCTACGAGCAGTACTTC

abundance: NA
d_gene: NA
j_gene: TRBJ2-2
v_gene: TRBV9
CDR3aa: CASSVGGANTGELFF
CDR3nt: TGTGCCAGCAGCGTAGGGGGCGCGAACACCGGGGAGCTGTTTTTT

abundance: NA
d_gene: TRBD1
j_gene: TRBJ2-3
v_gene: TRBV28
CDR3aa: CASRLGKHSGTGGDTQYF
CDR3nt: TGTGCCAGCAGACTCGGAAAGCATAGCGGGACAGGGGGAGATACGCAGTATTTT

abundance: NA
d_gene: NA
j_gene: TRBJ2-1
v_gene: TRBV25-1
CDR3aa: CASSWGRAGNNEQFF
CDR3nt: TGTGCCAGCTCGTGGGGGCGGGCGGGAAACAATGAGCAGTTCTTC

abundance: NA
d_gene: NA
j_gene: TRBJ2-1
v_gene: TRBV9
CDR3aa: CASSVAGRGYNEQFF
CDR3nt: TGTGCCAGCAGCGTAGCAGGGAGAGGCTACAATGAGCAGTTCTTC

abundance: NA
d_gene: TRBD1
j_gene: TRBJ2-5
v_gene: TRBV4-1
CDR3aa: CASSQGGTVHQETQYF
CDR3nt: TGCGCCAGCAGCCAAGGTGGGACAGTGCACCAAGAGACCCAGTACTTC

abundance: NA
d_gene: NA
j_gene: TRBJ2-7
v_gene: TRBV6-5
CDR3aa: CASRDPRQDYEQYF
CDR3nt: TGTGCCAGTAGGGACCCGAGACAAGACTACGAGCAGTACTTC

abundance: NA
d_gene: TRBD1
j_gene: TRBJ2-7
v_gene: TRBV5-1
CDR3aa: CASSLGDRDEQYF
CDR3nt: TGCGCCAGCAGCTTGGGGGACAGGGATGAGCAGTACTTC

abundance: NA
d_gene: TRBD1
j_gene: TRBJ2-5
v_gene: TRBV7-2
CDR3aa: CASSSQGDRETQYF
CDR3nt: TGTGCCAGCAGTTCTCAGGGGGACCGAGAGACCCAGTACTTC

abundance: NA
d_gene: TRBD2
j_gene: TRBJ2-7
v_gene: TRBV7-6
CDR3aa: CASSLGLAGGEEQYF
CDR3nt: TGTGCCAGCAGCTTGGGACTAGCGGGAGGAGAAGAGCAGTACTTC

abundance: NA
d_gene: TRBD1
j_gene: TRBJ2-1
v_gene: TRBV9
CDR3aa: CASSVASGQGFLSYNEQFF
CDR3nt: TGTGCCAGCAGCGTAGCTTCGGGACAGGGTTTCCTCTCCTACAATGAGCAGTTCTTC

abundance: NA
d_gene: TRBD2
j_gene: TRBJ2-1
v_gene: TRBV30
CDR3aa: CACGATSAAEQFF
CDR3nt: TGTGCCTGCGGGGCGACTAGCGCCGCAGAGCAGTTCTTC

abundance: NA
d_gene: TRBD1
j_gene: TRBJ1-2
v_gene: TRBV28
CDR3aa: CASRDRVTSFGYTF
CDR3nt: TGTGCCAGCAGGGACAGGGTAACTTCGTTTGGCTACACCTTC

abundance: NA
d_gene: TRBD1
j_gene: TRBJ2-1
v_gene: TRBV7-9
CDR3aa: CASSGPGTGLNEQFF
CDR3nt: TGTGCCAGCAGCGGACCCGGGACAGGGCTGAATGAGCAGTTCTTC

abundance: NA
d_gene: NA
j_gene: TRBJ1-6
v_gene: TRBV28
CDR3aa: CASSLDTSSYNSPLHF
CDR3nt: TGTGCCAGCAGTTTAGATACGAGCTCCTATAATTCACCCCTCCACTTT

abundance: NA
d_gene: TRBD2
j_gene: TRBJ2-5
v_gene: TRBV11-2
CDR3aa: CASTGPGGQETQYF
CDR3nt: TGTGCCAGCACCGGCCCGGGGGGGCAAGAGACCCAGTACTTC

abundance: NA
d_gene: NA
j_gene: TRBJ2-1
v_gene: TRBV5-5
CDR3aa: CASSPTASYNEQFF
CDR3nt: TGTGCCAGCAGCCCGACAGCCTCCTACAATGAGCAGTTCTTC

abundance: NA
d_gene: NA
j_gene: TRBJ2-1
v_gene: TRBV25-1
CDR3aa: CASGGRGSPGSNEQFF
CDR3nt: TGTGCCAGCGGGGGGCGCGGGAGCCCCGGATCCAATGAGCAGTTCTTC

abundance: NA
d_gene: TRBD2
j_gene: TRBJ2-2
v_gene: TRBV7-9
CDR3aa: CASSFSGSVTGELFF
CDR3nt: TGTGCCAGCAGCTTCAGCGGGAGCGTCACCGGGGAGCTGTTTTTT

abundance: NA
d_gene: NA
j_gene: TRBJ2-2
v_gene: TRBV27
CDR3aa: CASSLLGSGTGELFF
CDR3nt: TGTGCCAGCAGTTTATTAGGGTCGGGCACCGGGGAGCTGTTTTTT

abundance: NA
d_gene: NA
j_gene: TRBJ2-7
v_gene: TRBV6-6
CDR3aa: CASRGVRFGSYEQYF
CDR3nt: TGTGCCAGCAGGGGTGTTAGGTTCGGATCCTACGAGCAGTACTTC

abundance: NA
d_gene: TRBD2
j_gene: TRBJ2-1
v_gene: TRBV19
CDR3aa: CASSIGGRAIEQFF
CDR3nt: TGTGCCAGTAGTATTGGCGGGAGGGCCATTGAGCAGTTCTTC

abundance: NA
d_gene: NA
j_gene: TRBJ1-4
v_gene: TRBV28
CDR3aa: CASSPPSGVRNEKLFF
CDR3nt: TGTGCCAGCAGTCCCCCAAGTGGGGTAAGGAATGAAAAACTGTTTTTT

abundance: once
d_gene: TRBD1
j_gene: TRBJ1-4
v_gene: TRBV19
CDR3aa: CASTAWTGSNEKLFF
CDR3nt: TGTGCCAGTACCGCCTGGACAGGGAGTAATGAAAAACTGTTTTTT

abundance: NA
d_gene: NA
j_gene: TRBJ2-7
v_gene: TRBV10-3
CDR3aa: CAISDVREGEQYF
CDR3nt: TGTGCCATCAGTGACGTACGTGAAGGGGAGCAGTACTTC

abundance: NA
d_gene: NA
j_gene: TRBJ2-3
v_gene: TRBV4-1
CDR3aa: CASSLTGRADTQYF
CDR3nt: TGCGCCAGCAGCCTTACAGGCCGGGCAGATACGCAGTATTTT

abundance: NA
d_gene: TRBD1
j_gene: TRBJ1-2
v_gene: TRBV6-6
CDR3aa: CASSYGQGTNYGYTF
CDR3nt: TGTGCCAGCAGCTATGGACAGGGGACTAACTATGGCTACACCTTC

abundance: NA
d_gene: NA
j_gene: TRBJ2-1
v_gene: TRBV9
CDR3aa: CASSVALSNEQFF
CDR3nt: TGTGCCAGCAGCGTAGCACTATCCAATGAGCAGTTCTTC

abundance: NA
d_gene: NA
j_gene: TRBJ1-2
v_gene: TRBV5-1
CDR3aa: CASSLDPGERGYGYTF
CDR3nt: TGCGCCAGCAGCTTGGATCCCGGGGAAAGGGGCTATGGCTACACCTTC

abundance: NA
d_gene: NA
j_gene: TRBJ1-5
v_gene: TRBV6-1
CDR3aa: CASRQGWLGPQHF
CDR3nt: TGTGCCAGCAGGCAGGGTTGGTTAGGGCCCCAGCATTTT

abundance: NA
d_gene: NA
j_gene: TRBJ1-5
v_gene: TRBV2
CDR3aa: CASSGKTHSNQPQHF
CDR3nt: TGTGCCAGCAGTGGGAAGACACATAGCAATCAGCCCCAGCATTTT

abundance: NA
d_gene: NA
j_gene: TRBJ1-1
v_gene: TRBV4-2
CDR3aa: CASSQDKGFGTEAFF
CDR3nt: TGTGCCAGCAGCCAAGATAAGGGCTTCGGCACTGAAGCTTTCTTT

abundance: NA
d_gene: NA
j_gene: TRBJ1-5
v_gene: TRBV9
CDR3aa: CASSRADINQPQHF
CDR3nt: TGTGCCAGCAGCCGTGCAGACATCAATCAGCCCCAGCATTTT

abundance: NA
d_gene: NA
j_gene: TRBJ1-1
v_gene: TRBV18
CDR3aa: CASSLSSGHLTEAFF
CDR3nt: TGTGCCAGCTCACTTTCCTCTGGACACCTCACTGAAGCTTTCTTT

abundance: NA
d_gene: NA
j_gene: TRBJ2-7
v_gene: TRBV6-4
CDR3aa: CASSDWRRGNERFF
CDR3nt: TGTGCCAGCAGTGACTGGAGGAGGGGCAATGAGCGGTTCTTC

abundance: NA
d_gene: NA
j_gene: TRBJ2-5
v_gene: TRBV5-4
CDR3aa: CASSLVGGGETQYF
CDR3nt: TGTGCCAGCAGCTTGGTAGGGGGGGGAGAGACCCAGTACTTC

abundance: NA
d_gene: TRBD1
j_gene: TRBJ2-5
v_gene: TRBV10-1
CDR3aa: CASGTGTGGAGTQYF
CDR3nt: TGCGCCAGCGGGACCGGGACAGGGGGCGCCGGGACCCAGTACTTC

abundance: NA
d_gene: NA
j_gene: TRBJ2-7
v_gene: TRBV27
CDR3aa: CASSSIGGGLSSYEQYF
CDR3nt: TGTGCCAGCAGTTCCATAGGGGGGGGCTTAAGCTCCTACGAGCAGTACTTC

abundance: NA
d_gene: NA
j_gene: TRBJ1-5
v_gene: TRBV10-2
CDR3aa: CASSEKTGSLPQHF
CDR3nt: TGCGCCAGCAGTGAAAAGACGGGGTCCCTGCCCCAGCATTTT

abundance: NA
d_gene: TRBD1
j_gene: TRBJ1-2
v_gene: TRBV30
CDR3aa: CAWSVHLGTGRIGYTF
CDR3nt: TGTGCCTGGAGTGTACATTTAGGGACAGGGCGGATCGGCTACACCTTC

abundance: NA
d_gene: NA
j_gene: TRBJ2-7
v_gene: TRBV7-8
CDR3aa: CASSLVGPGYNYEQYF
CDR3nt: TGTGCCAGCAGCTTAGTTGGCCCTGGCTATAACTACGAGCAGTACTTC

abundance: NA
d_gene: TRBD1
j_gene: TRBJ2-5
v_gene: TRBV18
CDR3aa: CASSPGTAQETQYF
CDR3nt: TGTGCCAGCTCACCGGGGACAGCTCAAGAGACCCAGTACTTC